These 16 T cell receptor beta chains were sequenced from one sample in a study of T-cell memory formation after mild COVID-19. TCRdb used MiXCR to reprocess the 5' RACE reads, holding one entry per CDR3 protein. Of hundreds of thousands of distinct CDR3 sequences listed, less than 25% were seen once; the top ten hold approximately 8.4%. Source material: PBMCs or a T cell subset sorted from them (not recorded which). These receptors were collected from an adult woman who had mild COVID-19 (a few samples of this study predate the infection). Cell type and time point are not known.

The J gene is TRBJ2-3, the V gene TRBV11-1; TRBD2 might be the D (6 bases). Germline CDR1 and CDR2: SGHAT and FQDESV (reference sequence). V lost 6 bases and J 1 base, leaving 20 bases between the germline ends. The length of the CDR3 is 17 residues. The CDR3 DNA sequence: TGTGCCAGCAGACCCCGCCTGTGGGGAGGAGGCACAGATACGCAGTATTTT. This translates into CASRPRLWGGGTDTQYF.

The genes are TRBV4-2 and TRBJ2-3; 9 positions agree with TRBD2. The V and J ends lost 2 bases and 4 bases, in that order; junction bases with no gene match: 4. Germline V CDR1 and CDR2: LGHNA, YNFKEQ. This CDR3 spans 15 amino acids. The DNA of the CDR3 is TGTGCCAGCAGCCAACCGGGACTAGCCGCAGATACGCAGTATTTT. Translating gives CASSQPGLAADTQYF.

The table lists this clonotype with a few counts. This chain links TRBV24-1 with TRBJ2-1, with a possible D match to TRBD1 (5 bases). The ends were cut back, 1 base at V and 10 bases at J, with 13 bases in the middle. Germline-derived CDR1 and CDR2 are KGHDR and SFDVKD. The CDR3 loop spans 14 amino acids. CDR3 in DNA: TGTGCCACCAGTGATTTCAGGGTACAATGGGAGCAGTTCTTC. Its translation is CATSDFRVQWEQFF.

The chain recombines TRBV7-2 with TRBJ1-5; D call uncertain. V was clipped by 4 bases and J by 2 bases, with 12 bases between them. The germline gives CDR1 SGHTA, CDR2 FQGNSA. The CDR3 sequence is 15 residues long. The CDR3 here is CASSSGTMGNQPQHF. CDR3 bases: TGTGCCAGCAGCTCCGGCACGATGGGCAATCAGCCCCAGCATTTT.

This clonotype was seen a handful of times. The chain couples TRBV12-3 or TRBV12-4 to TRBJ1-2; maybe TRBD1 (6 bases). Between the trimmed V and J ends, which lost 5 bases and 1 base, there was a span of 17 bases. The CDR3 has 16 residues. The chain's CDR3 is CASSHSTPGVNYGYTF. CDR3 sequence (DNA): TGTGCCAGCAGTCACTCCACCCCAGGGGTTAACTATGGCTACACCTTC.

In its sample, this clonotype was seen a few times. A much larger clone sits a single nucleotide away, making a read error possible. The chain is built from TRBV5-1 and TRBJ2-7; unclear D gene. Germline V lookup: CDR1 SGHRS, CDR2 YFSETQ. The CDR3 sequence is 13 residues long. The DNA of the CDR3 is TGCGCCATCAGCTTGCGGTCCTCCTACGAGCAGTACTTC. This translates into CAISLRSSYEQYF.

This clonotype was counted between two and nine times. This rearrangement joins TRBV7-6 to TRBJ2-7; perhaps TRBD1 as D (6 bases). Germline V CDR1 and CDR2: SGHVS, FNYEAQ. Trimming removed 5 bases at V and 12 bases at J, with 23 bases between. The CDR3 runs to 14 residues. The CDR3 sequence is CASSTSPGHSSMYF. CDR3 DNA sequence: TGTGCCAGCAGCACATCACCGGGACACTCCTCTATGTACTTC.

This clonotype was recorded a few times. This chain joins TRBV9 and TRBJ2-3, with 8 bases fitting TRBD2. From germline, CDR1 is SGDLS and CDR2 YYNGEE. This CDR3 has 14 amino acids. The V and J ends lost 6 bases and 4 bases, in that order; junction bases with no gene match: 7. The CDR3 spells CASTAGGRADTQYF. DNA for the CDR3: TGTGCCAGCACCGCGGGGGGCCGCGCAGATACGCAGTATTTT.

In its sample, this clonotype was seen a few times. The chain combines TRBV25-1 with TRBJ1-1; D ambiguous. The CDR3 sequence is 13 residues long. The V gene lost 4 bases and the J gene lost 5 bases, with 11 bases spanning the gap. The germline V gene encodes CDR1 MGHDK and CDR2 SYGVNS. Written as DNA, the CDR3 is TGTGCCAGCAGTGGTTCCCGTCCAACTGAAGCTTTCTTT. It encodes CASSGSRPTEAFF.

J is TRBJ2-5 and V is TRBV2, with D uncertain. Germline V gene lookup returns CDR1 SNHLY and CDR2 FYNNEI. CDR3 size: 11 residues. V was clipped by 6 bases and J by 3 bases, with 5 bases between them. The CDR3 DNA reads as TGTGCCAGCAGAGGTGAAGAGACCCAGTACTTC. Protein: CASRGEETQYF.

CDR3 loop: CSARTGLAGVTSTDTQYF. The CDR3 DNA reads TGCAGTGCTAGGACCGGACTAGCGGGGGTTACTAGCACAGATACGCAGTATTTT. The chain uses TRBV20-1 and TRBJ2-3, with TRBD2 matching 13 bases. From germline, CDR1 is DFQATT and CDR2 SNEGSKA (reference sequence). J lost 0 bases, V lost 3 bases, and 9 bases had no gene match. The length of the CDR3 is 18 residues.

The chain carries TRBV28 and TRBJ1-4; D not certain. The CDR3 contains 15 residues. Germline V gives CDR1 MDHEN, CDR2 SYDVKM. Trimming shortened V by 5 bases and J by 3 bases, and 13 bases separated the two germline ends. CDR3 sequence: CASSDLVGANEKLFF. CDR3 bases: TGTGCCAGCAGTGACCTAGTTGGGGCTAATGAAAAACTGTTTTTT.

This clonotype was counted between two and nine times. The genes are TRBV6-2 or TRBV6-3 and TRBJ2-1; D unclear. Germline V lookup: CDR1 MNHEY, CDR2 SVGEGT. The CDR3 consists of 14 residues. V gave up 0 bases and J gave up 7 bases, with 10 bases separating them. Written as DNA, the CDR3 is TGTGCCAGCAGTTACTCGTTCGGGTCAAATGAGCAGTTCTTC. It codes for CASSYSFGSNEQFF.

The chain couples TRBV29-1 to TRBJ1-1; D not certain. Germline V gives CDR1 SQVTM, CDR2 ANQGSEA. With 0 bases removed from V and 0 bases from J, the gap between germline ends came to 14 bases. The CDR3 consists of 16 residues. The chain's CDR3 is CSVEDRGGRLNTEAFF. The CDR3 bases are TGCAGCGTTGAAGATCGTGGTGGCAGGTTGAACACTGAAGCTTTCTTT.

In its sample, this clonotype was seen a few times. The CDR3 loop is CASSLGQASRNEQFF. The CDR3 DNA reads as TGCGCCAGCAGCCTGGGACAGGCGTCCAGGAATGAGCAGTTCTTC. The V call is TRBV4-1, the J call TRBJ2-1; the match to TRBD1 covers 8 bases. CDR3 length: 15 residues. The germline V gene has CDR1 MGHRA and CDR2 YSYEKL. J lost 7 bases, V lost 4 bases, and 9 bases had no gene match.

This clonotype has more than one count but fewer than ten. The V gene is TRBV12-3 or TRBV12-4, the J gene TRBJ2-1; TRBD2 is a possible D gene (5 bases). The CDR3 has 17 residues. Trimming removed 4 bases at V and 0 bases at J, with 16 bases between. The CDR3 DNA sequence: TGTGCCAGCAGTTCAGCTAGCCCCTTGAGCTCCTACAATGAGCAGTTCTTC. It codes for CASSSASPLSSYNEQFF.